The entry below describes one T cell receptor beta chain. Antigen specificity is unknown. The time point here: week 3, after first cycle of checkpoint inhibitor. Immune-effector memory T cells were defined as CD3+ CD4- CD8+ CD45RA- CD45RO-high CD27- CCR7-. Sampling occurred pretreatment (T0) and at week 3 (W3), after cycle one of checkpoint blockade. Sequencing used immunoSEQ multiplex PCR; TCRdb keeps in-frame clones, though not all of them. The data contain 850 to 1,000 clones, around 72% of them seen just once; the ten biggest clones take up roughly 14%. This entry is derived from a study of blood T cell dynamics during melanoma immunotherapy. The germline gives CDR1 MNHEY, CDR2 SVGAGI. V gave up 1 base and J gave up 8 bases, with 11 bases separating them. The CDR3 runs 14 residues. Study-level findings and limits: Among sorted CD8+ subsets, immune-effector cells had the highest clonality and cell-free DNA similarity.

The source was CD8+ T cells from blood, collected from a patient treated with checkpoint blockade. The V call is TRBV6-5, the J call TRBJ2-2; D is perhaps TRBD2 (6 bases). The TCR originated in a human donor with melanoma. The DNA for the CDR3 is TGTGCCAGCAGTTACTGGGGGGAAGGGGGGGAGCTGTTTTTT. This encodes CASSYWGEGGELFF.